This T cell receptor (beta chain) derives from a study of shared clonotypes between healthy human individuals. Study summary: Three CD4 naive, three CD4 memory, two CD8 naive and one CD8 memory plate were used per donor.

A remark on this clone: Its specificity is unknown.

Findings of the study overall: Despite large depth, rarefaction showed incomplete sorted-subset sequencing.

The repertoire was sequenced with immunoSEQ multiplex PCR; TCRdb's copy has only in-frame clones and lacks some. The table records 2.3 million or so clones, approximately 95% of them present only once. The CDR3 totals 15 residues. Germline trimming cut 0 bases from V and 4 bases from J; bases unmatched to any gene: 2. The germline gives CDR1 MGHRA, CDR2 YSYEKL. Sequencing was performed on naive CD4+ T cells from PBMCs. The subset denotes: CD45RA+ positively selected. The source is a man between 18 and 29 years old in good health. Some clones in this sample may be carry-over from other donors' samples. The rearrangement joins TRBV4-1 to TRBJ1-5; 8 nucleotides line up with TRBD1. The CDR3 region is CASSQDGTGNQPQHF. Here the CDR3 DNA reads TGCGCCAGCAGCCAAGATGGGACAGGTAATCAGCCCCAGCATTTT.